Below are 32 T cell receptor beta chains sequenced from a single sample in a study of T cells in localized non-small cell lung cancer (dated by TCRdb to 2020 to 2022). The method behind the library was the immunoSEQ multiplex PCR assay. TCRdb provides this immuneACCESS table in a form limited to in-frame rearrangements. Some clones are lacking; in checked studies, under half of them reflect an unresolved V gene, and why the rest are absent is not known. The sample includes 70,000 to 95,000 clones, with approximately 91% observed a single time. The ten largest account for about 4% of the sample. This sample comprised PBMCs, obtained before any cancer treatment. The origin of the receptors is a woman aged 35-75 years with stage II squamous cell lung carcinoma.

The chain carries TRBV15 and TRBJ1-2, with D possibly matching TRBD1 (6 bases). From germline, CDR1 is LNHNV and CDR2 YYDKDF (reference sequence). CDR3 length: 16 residues. V was trimmed by 5 bases and J by 0 bases, leaving 16 bases between them. CDR3 region: CATSHGQLPANYGYTF. CDR3 in DNA: TGTGCCACCAGCCACGGACAGCTCCCTGCTAACTATGGCTACACCTTC.

This rearrangement joins TRBV7-9 to TRBJ1-2; D gene unclear. The CDR3 spans 13 residues. Trimming took off 5 bases at V and 8 bases at J, with 15 bases between the two ends. Germline V gene lookup returns CDR1 SEHNR and CDR2 FQNEAQ (reference sequence). CDR3 sequence: CASSGSVMNGYTF. CDR3 in DNA: TGTGCCAGCAGCGGGTCAGTCATGAACGGCTACACCTTC.

This rearrangement joins TRBV27 to TRBJ1-1; 12 nucleotides align to TRBD1. The J segment lost 4 bases and the V segment lost 2 bases, leaving 5 bases of the junction unmatched. Germline V lookup: CDR1 MNHEY, CDR2 SMNVEV (reference sequence). This CDR3 contains 16 residues. The CDR3 is CASSLKGQGAVTEAFF. The CDR3, as DNA: TGTGCCAGCAGTTTAAAGGGACAGGGGGCAGTCACTGAAGCTTTCTTT.

V is TRBV6-1 and J is TRBJ2-7; D is perhaps TRBD1 (6 bases). Germline V gene data show CDR1 as MNHNS and CDR2 as SASEGT. The ends were cut back, 8 bases at V and 3 bases at J, with 11 bases in the middle. The CDR3 spans 12 residues. CDR3 in amino acids: CASDQGFYEQYF. Written as DNA, the CDR3 is TGTGCCAGCGATCAGGGGTTCTACGAGCAGTACTTC.

The rearrangement joins TRBV2 to TRBJ1-1; D ambiguous. Trimming took 1 base from V and 1 from J, leaving 10 bases between them. The CDR3 has 15 residues. CDR1 and CDR2 (germline): SNHLY, FYNNEI. The CDR3 reads CASSEVVLSNTEAFF. The CDR3 nucleotides read TGTGCCAGCAGTGAAGTCGTACTCTCGAACACTGAAGCTTTCTTT.

The DNA for the CDR3 is TGTGCCAGCAGCTGGGGTGCCGAGCAGTACTTC. This sequence encodes CASSWGAEQYF. The chain links TRBV5-4 to TRBJ2-7; the D is unclear. This CDR3 is built from 11 residues. V was cut by 3 bases and J by 6 bases, with 7 bases left in between. Germline CDR1 SGHNT, CDR2 YYREEE (reference sequence). The full variable domain, with the rest looked up from reference TRBV5-4 and TRBJ2-7, is ETGVTQSPTHLIKTRGQQVTLRCSSQSGHNTVSWYQQALGQGPQFIFQYYREEENGRGNFPPRFSGLQFPNYSSELNVNALELDDSALYLCASSWGAEQYFGPGTRLTVT.

The J gene is TRBJ2-7, the V gene TRBV19; D is unresolved. V dropped 0 bases and J dropped 3 bases, with 6 bases sitting between them. The CDR3 runs to 13 residues. Germline V CDR1 and CDR2: LNHDA, SQIVND (reference sequence). This CDR3 reads CASSIDPYYEQYF. The CDR3, as DNA: TGTGCCAGTAGTATAGATCCGTACTACGAGCAGTACTTC.

V usage is TRBV5-1 and J usage is TRBJ2-3, with 7 bases fitting TRBD2. The CDR3 is 15 amino acids. Germline V gene lookup returns CDR1 SGHRS and CDR2 YFSETQ. Trimming took 1 base from V and 5 from J; bases not matched to a gene: 7. CDR3 region: CASSLRGVRGDTQYF. Here the CDR3 DNA reads TGCGCCAGCAGCTTGCGGGGGGTACGGGGAGATACGCAGTATTTT.

The chain employs TRBV27 and TRBJ2-3; D not certain. V was pared by 3 bases and J by 6 bases, with 19 bases between. CDR3 length: 16 residues. Germline-derived CDR1 and CDR2 are MNHEY and SMNVEV (reference sequence). The CDR3 nucleotides are TGTGCCAGCAGTTTTTCGTCGCCCGCCGTGGGGGATACGCAGTATTTT. Amino acid sequence: CASSFSSPAVGDTQYF.

The chain has TRBV5-1 and TRBJ1-1; the D gene is possibly TRBD1 (6 bases). Trimming pared 4 bases from V and 2 bases from J, leaving 12 bases between. The CDR3 extends over 14 amino acids. Germline-derived CDR1 and CDR2 are SGHRS and YFSETQ. In DNA form, the CDR3 reads TGCGCCAGCAGCCAGGGCAGGGGTAACACTGAAGCTTTCTTT. It encodes CASSQGRGNTEAFF. The whole variable domain, filled in from reference TRBV5-1 and TRBJ1-1, reads KAGVTQTPRYLIKTRGQQVTLSCSPISGHRSVSWYQQTPGQGLQFLFEYFSETQRNKGNFPGRFSGRQFSNSRSEMNVSTLELGDSALYLCASSQGRGNTEAFFGQGTRLTVV.

As DNA, the CDR3 is TGTGCCAGCAGTTACAGAGGGACTGAAAATTCACCCCTCCACTTT. The encoded protein is CASSYRGTENSPLHF. The rearrangement links TRBV6-5 to TRBJ1-6, with D maybe TRBD1 (5 bases). V dropped 2 bases and J dropped 7 bases, with 12 bases sitting between them. Germline-derived CDR1 and CDR2 are MNHEY and SVGAGI. This CDR3 contains 15 residues.

This clone came up a few times. The gene calls are TRBV6-1 and TRBJ1-5; 8 bases match TRBD1. The length of the CDR3 is 14 residues. Trimming took 4 bases from V and 6 from J; bases not matched to a gene: 5. Germline lookup yields CDR1 MNHNS and CDR2 SASEGT. CDR3 sequence (DNA): TGTGCCAGCAGTGGAGGACAGGGCGCTCAGCCCCAGCATTTT. Its protein is CASSGGQGAQPQHF.

This chain connects TRBV5-1 to TRBJ1-4; possibly TRBD1 for D (5 bases). Trimming cost V 0 bases and J 7 bases, with 16 bases left between them. Germline V gene lookup returns CDR1 SGHRS and CDR2 YFSETQ. The CDR3 covers 16 residues. The CDR3 protein is CASSLGGGGGLEKLFF. The CDR3 DNA is TGCGCCAGCAGCTTGGGTGGGGGAGGAGGACTTGAAAAACTGTTTTTT.

The count of this clone is one. The chain couples TRBV25-1 to TRBJ1-1; D unresolved. The ends were cut back, 6 bases at V and 4 bases at J, with 12 bases in the middle. The germline V gene encodes CDR1 MGHDK and CDR2 SYGVNS. The CDR3 has 13 residues. DNA for the CDR3: TGTGCCAGCAGAGGTAGGATGGGCACTGAAGCTTTCTTT. Protein sequence: CASRGRMGTEAFF.

The chain carries TRBV5-4 and TRBJ2-1, with 7 bases aligning to TRBD2. The CDR3 has 15 residues. CDR1 is SGHNT and CDR2 is YYREEE in the germline V gene (reference sequence). The V segment lost 2 bases and the J segment 0 bases; nucleotides outside the gene matches: 2. The CDR3 is CASSLGLDSYNEQFF. As DNA, the CDR3 is TGTGCCAGCAGCTTAGGACTAGACTCCTACAATGAGCAGTTCTTC.

The chain uses TRBV5-4 and TRBJ2-7, with 10 bases fitting TRBD1. Unmatched junction bases numbered 6, after V lost 7 bases and J lost 2 bases. In germline, CDR1 is SGHNT, CDR2 YYREEE (reference sequence). The CDR3 is 14 residues long. In nucleotides, the CDR3 is TGTGCCAGCCGTGTCGACAGGGGGCCCTACGAGCAGTACTTC. It is translated as CASRVDRGPYEQYF.

This sequence joins TRBV6-6 and TRBJ1-2, with 8 bases identical to TRBD1. Germline V gives CDR1 MNHNY, CDR2 SVGAGI (reference sequence). The CDR3 consists of 14 residues. The junction had 7 bases not matched to a gene; V was cut back by 2 bases and J by 8 bases. CDR3 protein: CASSYDRGPLGYTF. Written as DNA, the CDR3 is TGTGCCAGCAGTTACGACAGGGGCCCTCTAGGCTACACCTTC.

The V call is TRBV27, the J call TRBJ1-6; 7 positions agree with TRBD1. Germline loops: CDR1 MNHEY, CDR2 SMNVEV (reference sequence). The CDR3 is 15 amino acids. With 2 bases clipped from V and 7 bases from J, the junction kept 5 bases outside the gene matches. CDR3 loop: CASSLHGTANSPLHF. The DNA for the CDR3 is TGTGCCAGCAGTTTACACGGGACAGCCAATTCACCCCTCCACTTT.

J is TRBJ2-5 and V is TRBV7-8; 7 bases map to TRBD2. The trim removed 5 bases at V and 4 bases at J, leaving 7 bases unmatched. CDR1 and CDR2 from the germline V gene are SGHVS and FQNEAQ. The CDR3 loop spans 14 amino acids. CDR3 loop: CASSRRGGRETQYF. In nucleotides, the CDR3 is TGTGCCAGCAGCCGAAGGGGCGGGAGAGAGACCCAGTACTTC.

The CDR3 coding sequence is TGTGCCACCAGCAGATCCAACATCTCAGGGACTAAAGGACGCAATCAGCCCCAGCATTTT. It is translated as CATSRSNISGTKGRNQPQHF. The rearrangement links TRBV15 to TRBJ1-5; TRBD1 is a possible D gene (5 bases). Germline V gene sequence: CDR1 LNHNV, CDR2 YYDKDF (reference sequence). Trimming stripped 2 bases from V and 2 bases from J, with 25 bases between. This CDR3 is 20 amino acids long.

The rearrangement uses TRBV15 and TRBJ1-1; no reliable D call. The CDR3 contains 16 residues. From germline, CDR1 is LNHNV and CDR2 YYDKDF (reference sequence). Trimming took 2 bases from V and 4 from J, leaving 17 bases between them. The CDR3 region has the DNA TGTGCCACCAGCAGAAGGGTAGGTTCTGGTGGCACTGAAGCTTTCTTT. It yields the protein CATSRRVGSGGTEAFF.

V usage is TRBV5-4 and J usage is TRBJ1-1; D call uncertain. Germline V lookup: CDR1 SGHNT, CDR2 YYREEE (reference sequence). The CDR3 is 13 amino acids. Trimming took 6 bases from V and 3 from J, leaving 12 bases between them. The CDR3 region is CASTSRADTEAFF. CDR3 sequence (DNA): TGTGCCAGCACCTCTCGGGCGGACACTGAAGCTTTCTTT.

The V call is TRBV10-3, the J call TRBJ2-7; the match to TRBD2 covers 10 bases. The CDR3 extends over 16 amino acids. The germline V gene encodes CDR1 ENHRY and CDR2 SYGVKD. V lost 3 bases and J lost 1; bases outside the gene matches: 6. In nucleotides, the CDR3 is TGTGCCATCAGTGACCCACTAGCGGGGATTTCCTACGAGCAGTACTTC. Protein product: CAISDPLAGISYEQYF.

CDR3 in DNA: TGTGCCAGCAGCTCAGACAGCCGGACCCGCTACGAGCAGTACTTC. Protein product: CASSSDSRTRYEQYF. The J gene is TRBJ2-7, the V gene TRBV6-1; a weak D match, TRBD1 (5 bases). This CDR3 is built from 15 residues. V lost 6 bases to trimming and J lost 3 bases, with 18 bases between them. Germline CDR1 MNHNS, CDR2 SASEGT.

DNA of the CDR3: TGTGCCAGCAGTTTCGGGACGAGATACGAGCAGTACTTC. This encodes CASSFGTRYEQYF. The chain links TRBV27 to TRBJ2-7; D tentatively reads TRBD1 or TRBD2 (5 bases each). V lost 3 bases, J lost 4 bases, and 10 bases lay in between. Germline V CDR1 and CDR2: MNHEY, SMNVEV (reference sequence). CDR3 length: 13 residues.

The chain employs TRBV7-2 and TRBJ1-5; 7 positions agree with TRBD1. The CDR3 is made up of 14 amino acids. The germline V gene encodes CDR1 SGHTA and CDR2 FQGNSA. With 5 bases clipped from V and 7 bases from J, the junction kept 8 bases outside the gene matches. The DNA for the CDR3 is TGTGCCAGCAGCCGCGACAGGGTAGACCAGCCCCAGCATTTT. This sequence encodes CASSRDRVDQPQHF.

This clone has a handful of counts. The chain joins TRBV11-2 to TRBJ2-3; D possibly corresponds to TRBD1 (6 bases). V shed 2 bases and J shed 5 bases, with 17 bases lying between them. The germline V gene encodes CDR1 SGHAT and CDR2 FQNNGV. The CDR3 is made up of 16 amino acids. DNA for the CDR3: TGTGCCAGCAGCTTAAGGGCAGGGGCGTCAGGAGATACGCAGTATTTT. Translated, it gives CASSLRAGASGDTQYF.

The chain uses TRBV6-4 and TRBJ2-7; TRBD1 is a possible D gene (7 bases). CDR1 MRHNA and CDR2 SNTAGT come from the germline V gene. Trimming shortened V by 4 bases and J by 6 bases, and 22 bases separated the two germline ends. This CDR3 has 16 amino acids. CDR3 sequence reads: CASSGGTAPNPGEQYF. CDR3 sequence (DNA): TGTGCCAGCAGTGGCGGGACAGCCCCCAACCCCGGCGAGCAGTACTTC.

The chain employs TRBV30 and TRBJ2-3; 8 bases are a match to TRBD2. With V trimmed by 1 base and J by 5 bases, 5 bases remained unmatched. The CDR3 is made up of 14 amino acids. Germline CDR1 GTSNPN, CDR2 SVGIG (reference sequence). The CDR3 loop reads CAWSGGLVGDTQYF. In DNA form, the CDR3 reads TGTGCCTGGAGTGGGGGACTAGTAGGAGATACGCAGTATTTT.

The genes are TRBV6-6 and TRBJ1-5, with D unclear. The length of the CDR3 is 16 residues. Trimming left V 2 bases short and J 0 bases short, with 11 bases between. Germline-derived CDR1 and CDR2 are MNHNY and SVGAGI (reference sequence). CDR3 sequence (DNA): TGTGCCAGCAGTTACCGCGGACGGAGTAGCAATCAGCCCCAGCATTTT. Translating gives CASSYRGRSSNQPQHF.

This clone turned up a few times. V and J are TRBV5-6 and TRBJ1-2, with D possibly being TRBD1 (5 bases). Trimming left V 5 bases short and J 8 bases short, with 16 bases between. The CDR3 has 13 residues. Germline loops: CDR1 SGHDT, CDR2 YYEEEE. The CDR3 loop reads CASRDGTTGGYTF. DNA of the CDR3: TGTGCCAGCAGGGACGGGACCACGGGGGGCTACACCTTC. Using reference TRBV5-6 and TRBJ1-2 for the parts outside the CDR3, the full variable domain is DAGVTQSPTHLIKTRGQQVTLRCSPKSGHDTVSWYQQALGQGPQFIFQYYEEEERQRGNFPDRFSGHQFPNYSSELNVNALLLGDSALYLCASRDGTTGGYTFGSGTRLTVV.

The chain is built from TRBV2 and TRBJ1-6; 9 bases match TRBD1. CDR1 is SNHLY, CDR2 FYNNEI, per germline. This CDR3 comprises 16 residues. J lost 10 bases, V lost 6 bases, and 13 bases had no gene match. CDR3 residues: CASRPRTGVKWSPLHF. The DNA for the CDR3 is TGTGCCAGCAGGCCCCGGACAGGGGTGAAATGGTCACCCCTCCACTTT. Drawing the rest from reference TRBV2 and TRBJ1-6, the complete variable domain is EPEVTQTPSHQVTQMGQEVILRCVPISNHLYFYWYRQILGQKVEFLVSFYNNEISEKSEIFDDQFSVERPDGSNFTLKIRSTKLEDSAMYFCASRPRTGVKWSPLHFGNGTRLTVT.